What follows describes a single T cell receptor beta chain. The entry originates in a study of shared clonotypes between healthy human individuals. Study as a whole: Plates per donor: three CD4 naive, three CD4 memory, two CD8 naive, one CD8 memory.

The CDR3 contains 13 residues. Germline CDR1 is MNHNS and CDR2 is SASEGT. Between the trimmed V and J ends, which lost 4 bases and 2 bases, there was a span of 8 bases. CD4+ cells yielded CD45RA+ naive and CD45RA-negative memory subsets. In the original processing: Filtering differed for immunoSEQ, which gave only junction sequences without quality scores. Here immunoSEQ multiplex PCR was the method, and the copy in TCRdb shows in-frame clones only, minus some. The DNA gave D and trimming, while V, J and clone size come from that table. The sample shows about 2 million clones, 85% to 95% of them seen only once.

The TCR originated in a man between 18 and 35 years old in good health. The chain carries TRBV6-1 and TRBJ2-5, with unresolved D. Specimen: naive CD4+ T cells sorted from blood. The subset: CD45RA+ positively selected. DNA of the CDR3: TGTGCCAGCAGTGTCTTCAGACAAGAGACCCAGTACTTC. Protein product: CASSVFRQETQYF.